The 28 T cell receptor beta chains given below trace back to one sample, sequenced in a study of T cell repertoires in cytomegalovirus infection. TCRdb reanalysed the reads using MiXCR and keeps one entry per CDR3 protein. The sample has 640,000 or so distinct CDR3 sequences; around 31% are singletons. Their recognized antigens are unknown. Source: cultured PBMCs, taken from culture after CMV antigen stimulation. The source is a human donor in good health (CMV status not recorded). Some clones in this sample may be carry-over from other donors' samples.

With regard to this clonotype: A junction boundary mismatches the germline segment, possibly from a read error. The chain employs TRBV7-2 and TRBJ2-7; the match to TRBD2 covers 12 bases. The CDR3 loop spans 16 amino acids. CDR1 and CDR2 (germline): SGHTA, FQGNSA. CDR3 loop: CASSLAGGPPSYEQYF. The CDR3, as DNA: TGTGCCAGCAGCCTAGCGGGAGGGCCCCCTTCCTACGAGCAGTACTTC.

This clonotype was seen repeatedly, ten times or more. The rearrangement uses TRBV7-8 and TRBJ1-2; no definite D call. Germline lookup yields CDR1 SGHVS and CDR2 FQNEAQ. The CDR3 covers 15 residues. The germline V and J ends were trimmed by 0 bases and 2 bases, with 10 bases remaining between them. The CDR3 loop reads CASSLASTGNYGYTF. CDR3 DNA: TGTGCCAGCAGCTTAGCGTCAACGGGCAACTATGGCTACACCTTC.

The chain is built from TRBV19 and TRBJ2-5; possibly TRBD1 for D (6 bases). V was trimmed by 5 bases and J by 3 bases, leaving 10 bases between them. The CDR3 covers 13 residues. From germline, CDR1 is LNHDA and CDR2 SQIVND (reference sequence). DNA of the CDR3: TGTGCCAGTAGTGCAGGGGTCGAAGAGACCCAGTACTTC. Translation: CASSAGVEETQYF.

This clonotype has just a few counts. The rearrangement links TRBV6-6 to TRBJ1-1; 8 bases are shared with TRBD1. The J segment lost 4 bases and the V segment lost 2 bases, leaving 3 bases of the junction unmatched. CDR3 size: 14 residues. In germline, CDR1 is MNHNY, CDR2 SVGAGI (reference sequence). The CDR3 reads CASSYQGAVTEAFF. CDR3 nucleotide sequence: TGTGCCAGCAGTTACCAGGGGGCAGTCACTGAAGCTTTCTTT.

The gene calls are TRBV24-1 and TRBJ1-5, with no clear D. V was cut by 4 bases and J by 9 bases, with 9 bases left in between. CDR1 is KGHDR and CDR2 is SFDVKD in the germline V gene. This CDR3 has 12 residues. In DNA form, the CDR3 reads TGTGCCACCAGTGACCCGTCAGGGCCCCAGCATTTT. Protein: CATSDPSGPQHF.

The chain joins TRBV6-2 or TRBV6-3 to TRBJ2-7; a weak D match, TRBD1 (6 bases). This CDR3 is 12 amino acids long. CDR1 is MNHEY and CDR2 is SVGEGT in the germline V gene. Trimming removed 6 bases from V and 4 bases from J, with 10 bases in between. CDR3 loop: CASSRQDYEQYF. CDR3 sequence (DNA): TGTGCCAGCAGCAGACAGGATTACGAGCAGTACTTC.

The chain joins TRBV7-6 to TRBJ2-7; D ambiguous. Trimming pared 2 bases from V and 6 bases from J, leaving 14 bases between. Germline V gene sequence: CDR1 SGHVS, CDR2 FNYEAQ. There are 14 residues in the CDR3. This CDR3 reads CASSLSNVALEQYF. The CDR3 bases are TGTGCCAGCAGCTTATCAAATGTGGCCCTCGAGCAGTACTTC. Supplemented by reference TRBV7-6 and TRBJ2-7, the full variable domain reads GAGVSQSPRYKVTKRGQDVALRCDPISGHVSLYWYRQALGQGPEFLTYFNYEAQQDKSGLPNDRFSAERPEGSISTLTIQRTEQRDSAMYRCASSLSNVALEQYFGPGTRLTVT.

This chain joins TRBV29-1 and TRBJ2-5; possible D gene TRBD2, 7 bases. The V end was cut by 4 bases, the J end by 5 bases, with 14 bases between. The germline gives CDR1 SQVTM, CDR2 ANQGSEA. The CDR3 length is 13 residues. The CDR3: CSVAGGPKETQYF. The CDR3 DNA sequence: TGCAGCGTTGCGGGGGGCCCAAAGGAGACCCAGTACTTC.

The J gene is TRBJ2-3, the V gene TRBV6-1; D is uncertain. From germline, CDR1 is MNHNS and CDR2 SASEGT. The CDR3 consists of 12 residues. The CDR3 nucleotides are TGTGCAGTAGAGCGAGACACAGATACGCAGTATTTT. It yields the protein CAVERDTDTQYF.

V and J are TRBV4-1 and TRBJ2-2, with D perhaps matching TRBD2 (5 bases). The V end lost 1 base, the J end lost 5 bases, and 11 bases lay between the germline ends. The CDR3 is made up of 15 amino acids. Germline-derived CDR1 and CDR2 are MGHRA and YSYEKL. The CDR3 DNA sequence: TGCGCCAGCAGCCAAGGGCTGAGGGTGACCGGGGAGCTGTTTTTT. It encodes CASSQGLRVTGELFF.

This clonotype was seen more than once but under ten times. V and J are TRBV7-9 and TRBJ2-3; perhaps TRBD1 as D (5 bases). Germline V gene lookup returns CDR1 SEHNR and CDR2 FQNEAQ (reference sequence). The V and J ends lost 2 bases and 2 bases respectively, with 17 bases between them. This CDR3 is built from 17 residues. CDR3 region: CASSLPHLGPHTDTQYF. CDR3 nucleotide sequence: TGTGCCAGCAGCTTACCGCACTTGGGGCCACACACAGATACGCAGTATTTT. Full variable domain (rest looked up from reference TRBV7-9 and TRBJ2-3): DTGVSQNPRHKITKRGQNVTFRCDPISEHNRLYWYRQTLGQGPEFLTYFQNEAQLEKSRLLSDRFSAERPKGSFSTLEIQRTEQGDSAMYLCASSLPHLGPHTDTQYFGPGTRLTVL.

The chain has TRBV2 and TRBJ1-1; perhaps TRBD1 as D (6 bases). V lost 3 bases and J lost 5, with 19 bases in between. There are 16 residues in the CDR3. CDR1 is SNHLY and CDR2 is FYNNEI in the germline V gene. The CDR3 protein is CASSETNRVSETEAFF. The CDR3, as DNA: TGTGCCAGCAGTGAGACTAACAGGGTCTCTGAAACTGAAGCTTTCTTT.

CDR3 sequence reads: CSAVQGGTEAFF. CDR3 bases: TGCAGTGCCGTACAGGGTGGCACTGAAGCTTTCTTT. The rearrangement links TRBV20-1 to TRBJ1-1; weak D call: TRBD1 (6 bases). There are 12 residues in the CDR3. The germline CDR1 and CDR2 sequences are DFQATT and SNEGSKA (reference sequence). Trimming took 6 bases from V and 4 from J, leaving 12 bases between them.

This chain joins TRBV10-3 and TRBJ1-4, with a tentative D call TRBD1 (5 bases). V shed 2 bases and J shed 5 bases, with 12 bases lying between them. The germline gives CDR1 ENHRY, CDR2 SYGVKD. The CDR3 totals 15 residues. The CDR3 sequence is CAISEPGRYNEKLFF. The CDR3 bases are TGTGCCATCAGTGAGCCGGGGCGGTACAATGAAAAACTGTTTTTT.

V gene TRBV10-3 combines with J gene TRBJ1-1, with D possibly TRBD1 on 5 matching bases. The V end lost 7 bases, the J end lost 6 bases, and 15 bases lay between the germline ends. The CDR3 has 13 residues. CDR1 is ENHRY, CDR2 SYGVKD, per germline. The CDR3 is CAITGTARAEAFF. In DNA form, the CDR3 reads TGTGCCATCACTGGGACCGCTCGCGCTGAAGCTTTCTTT.

This clonotype was seen only a few times. The chain has TRBV6-1 and TRBJ2-7, with D tentatively TRBD1 or TRBD2 (6 bases each). V shed 5 bases and J shed 2 bases, with 13 bases lying between them. CDR3 size: 14 residues. Germline V gene lookup returns CDR1 MNHNS and CDR2 SASEGT. The CDR3 region is CASSRWGAPYEQYF. As DNA, the CDR3 is TGTGCCAGCAGTAGATGGGGGGCCCCCTACGAGCAGTACTTC.

The V call is TRBV6-6, the J call TRBJ2-1; D not certain. V lost 8 bases, J lost 2 bases, and 13 bases lay in between. CDR1 and CDR2 from the germline V gene are MNHNY and SVGAGI (reference sequence). The CDR3 sequence is 14 residues long. CDR3 DNA: TGTGCCAGCCGGGCCAGTTACACCTACAATGAGCAGTTCTTC. The encoded protein is CASRASYTYNEQFF.

This clonotype was seen only a few times. The chain combines TRBV20-1 with TRBJ2-1; 8 nucleotides line up with TRBD1. CDR1 is DFQATT and CDR2 is SNEGSKA in the germline V gene (reference sequence). J gave up 3 bases and V 1 base, and 11 bases lay outside the gene matches. CDR3 length equals 17 residues. CDR3 residues: CSARVLHGDRNYNEQFF. CDR3 nucleotides: TGCAGTGCTAGAGTTCTTCACGGGGACAGGAACTACAATGAGCAGTTCTTC.

The sample holds a few counts of this clonotype. The chain recombines TRBV7-2 with TRBJ1-4; 9 bases align to TRBD1. CDR1 SGHTA and CDR2 FQGNSA come from the germline V gene. V shed 5 bases and J 11 bases; nucleotides not matched to a gene: 9. The CDR3 length is 14 residues. CDR3 in DNA: TGTGCCAGCAGCGGGACCGGGACAGGGAGGAAACTGTTTTTT. It yields the protein CASSGTGTGRKLFF.

This chain uses TRBV19 with TRBJ1-1; a possible D gene is TRBD1 (5 bases). CDR1 is LNHDA, CDR2 SQIVND, per germline (reference sequence). V lost 3 bases to trimming and J lost 4 bases, with 21 bases between them. This CDR3 is 17 amino acids long. The CDR3 is CASSIEEGTMALTEAFF. The DNA for the CDR3 is TGTGCCAGTAGTATTGAGGAGGGGACGATGGCACTCACTGAAGCTTTCTTT.

The gene calls are TRBV6-6 and TRBJ2-3, with 7 bases lining up with TRBD1. Germline assignment: CDR1 MNHNY and CDR2 SVGAGI (reference sequence). The CDR3 covers 14 residues. J was trimmed by 2 bases and V by 8 bases; bases with no gene match: 7. The CDR3: CASAEQGFTDTQYF. For the CDR3, the DNA is TGTGCCAGCGCTGAACAGGGGTTCACAGATACGCAGTATTTT.

V is TRBV7-8 and J is TRBJ2-6; 11 nucleotides align to TRBD2. V was pared by 7 bases and J by 0 bases, with 5 bases of the junction left unmatched. The CDR3 is made up of 17 amino acids. The germline CDR1 and CDR2 sequences are SGHVS and FQNEAQ. CDR3 bases: TGTGCCAGCACCAGGACTAGCGGGTTCTCTGGGGCCAACGTCCTGACTTTC. Its translation: CASTRTSGFSGANVLTF.

This clonotype has a handful of counts. The chain recombines TRBV5-1 with TRBJ2-5; TRBD1 agrees at 9 bases. The ends lost 7 bases at V and 5 bases at J; junction bases unmatched: 9. The germline V gene has CDR1 SGHRS and CDR2 YFSETQ. CDR3 length: 14 residues. The CDR3 sequence: CASELQGAGETQYF. The CDR3 DNA reads as TGCGCCAGCGAGTTACAGGGGGCAGGGGAGACCCAGTACTTC. Looking up the rest from reference TRBV5-1 and TRBJ2-5 gives the full variable domain: KAGVTQTPRYLIKTRGQQVTLSCSPISGHRSVSWYQQTPGQGLQFLFEYFSETQRNKGNFPGRFSGRQFSNSRSEMNVSTLELGDSALYLCASELQGAGETQYFGPGTRLLVL.

The gene calls are TRBV7-2 and TRBJ1-3, with D uncertain. CDR1 SGHTA and CDR2 FQGNSA come from the germline V gene. Trimming cost V 1 base and J 0 bases, with 13 bases left between them. This CDR3 contains 17 residues. The CDR3 spells CASSLEGTWISGNTIYF. For the CDR3, the DNA is TGTGCCAGCAGCTTAGAGGGAACATGGATCTCTGGAAACACCATATATTTT.

The table lists this clonotype with a few counts. This chain uses TRBV5-5 with TRBJ1-2; no clear D. Trimming removed 0 bases from V and 3 bases from J, with 12 bases in between. Germline V lookup: CDR1 SGHKS, CDR2 YYEKEE (reference sequence). This CDR3 has 15 residues. The CDR3 DNA reads TGTGCCAGCAGCTTGGAGGTGCTACAGCACTATGGCTACACCTTC. Its translation: CASSLEVLQHYGYTF.

This clonotype showed up many times. This chain uses TRBV7-2 with TRBJ2-5; D is undetermined. The CDR3 extends over 14 amino acids. Deletions cut 2 bases from V and 1 base from J, with 8 bases between. Germline values: CDR1 SGHTA, CDR2 FQGNSA. The CDR3 protein is CASSLFGSQETQYF. CDR3 DNA: TGTGCCAGCAGCTTATTCGGTAGCCAAGAGACCCAGTACTTC.

This clonotype occurred a few times. The chain employs TRBV7-2 and TRBJ2-3; 7 bases line up with TRBD2. There are 12 residues in the CDR3. CDR1 SGHTA and CDR2 FQGNSA come from the germline V gene. V was pared by 5 bases and J by 6 bases, with 2 bases of the junction left unmatched. CDR3 DNA: TGTGCCAGCAGCCTGCGGGAGGATACGCAGTATTTT. This translates into CASSLREDTQYF.

In this sample, this clonotype turned up a few times. The chain links TRBV2 to TRBJ2-1; TRBD2 agrees at 9 bases. J was trimmed by 6 bases and V by 8 bases; bases with no gene match: 5. Germline CDR1 SNHLY, CDR2 FYNNEI. This CDR3 is built from 13 residues. The CDR3 reads CASHLREGNEQFF. The CDR3 bases are TGTGCCAGCCACCTGCGGGAGGGCAATGAGCAGTTCTTC.